This T cell receptor beta chain was profiled in a study of blood T cell repertoires in COVID-19. Trimming left V 0 bases short and J 3 bases short, with 12 bases between. The CDR3 has 16 residues. CDR1 and CDR2 (germline): SGHRS, YFSETQ. Sequencing was performed with immunoSEQ multiplex PCR; in TCRdb, only in-frame clones are kept and a portion is missing. In the table there are tens of thousands of clones, 87% of which are singletons. The sample holds a few counts of this clone. The TCR was taken from a human donor with acute or convalescent COVID-19. The donor label of this sample is uncertain. The material sequenced was peripheral blood. V and J are TRBV5-1 and TRBJ1-4; D gene uncertain. The DNA for the CDR3 is TGCGCCAGCAGCTTGGCCGCCCGAAGAGCTAATGAAAAACTGTTTTTT. It is translated as CASSLAARRANEKLFF.